The subject of this entry is one T cell receptor (beta chain). The antigen it binds to is not known. Base-call qualities are not available, and no considerably larger clone is one nucleotide away. The sample belongs to a study of regulatory and conventional T cells in RAG deficiency (dated by TCRdb to the late 2010s). Study-wide context: To compare the diversity and composition of the repertoires of Treg, conventional CD4+ and CD8+ T cells between RAG-deficient patients and healthy controls, the study applied high-throughput TCR beta sequencing. Broader findings and caveats from the paper: Markedly lower Shannon entropy and higher Simpson indices were observed in RAG-deficient patients than in control T-cell subpopulations. Compared with controls, Omenn syndrome and CID/AS patients had around 96-fold fewer unique TCR beta sequences in Treg cells, whereas the reduction in the other subsets was around 10-fold. Sorted CD25-high CD127-low cells from Omenn syndrome patients may represent peripherally activated cells rather than bona fide Treg cells. Shorter CDR3 lengths were found in all patient T-cell subsets, and >85% Treg-Tconv repertoire overlap at nucleotide and amino acid level was observed in Omenn syndrome patients. For some subjects, some T-cell subset analyses were not performed.

Libraries were built with the immunoSEQ multiplex PCR assay. Genomic DNA from the sorted T-cell subsets was used to amplify rearranged TCR beta chain products, which were then sequenced. The original methods were these. Shannon entropy and Simpson indices were used to measure the diversity of productive TCR beta rearrangements in each repertoire. Clonal expansion was assessed using the summed frequency of the 100 most abundant productive TCR beta clonotypes among total reads. The TRB repertoires were scored with a self-reactivity index built on which amino acids appear at CDR3beta positions 6 and 7. Two-way ANOVA was applied to the repertoire analyses, whereas Student t or Mann-Whitney tests were applied to the flow cytometric analyses. What TCRdb holds here is the immuneACCESS table cut down to in-frame rearrangements. Part of the clones is not present; checked against another copy, under half of the missing clones reflect an unresolved V gene, and the others are unexplained. D and trimming come from the DNA, and the V and J calls and clone size come from that table. In all, the sample holds roughly 20,000 clones, and around 90% of those were seen once. The top ten clones comprise over 1.1% of the sample.

At the junction V is shortened by 0 bases and J by 10 bases, with 7 bases in between. The CDR3 numbers 13 residues from cysteine through phenylalanine. Here the CDR3 DNA is all that survives: 39 bases in frame from base 1. The germline V gene encodes CDR1 LNHNV and CDR2 YYDKDF (reference sequence). Regulatory T cells were purified from blood as CD4+CD25-high CD127-low cells before genomic DNA extraction. Eight or nine healthy control donors served as the comparison group for repertoire analyses. The same data also contributed to another study, on regulatory T cells. As that second study puts it: The multiplex PCR relied on 52 forward TRBV primers and 13 reverse TRBJ primers, and amplification bias was corrected through assay-based and computational methods. Restricted unique TRB V-J pairs and skewed V and J gene usage were observed in patient repertoires, most markedly in regulatory T cells. The study compared T-cell receptor beta repertoires of sorted regulatory, conventional CD4+ and CD8+ T cells between CD3G-deficient patients and healthy controls. Ficoll density separation was used to isolate peripheral blood mononuclear cells. Rearranged TRB loci were amplified from genomic DNA by multiplex PCR within the immunoSEQ assay. Sequencing of the TRB amplicons was done on an Illumina HiSeq platform. Raw sequences were error-filtered and aligned to reference gene sequences by custom algorithms, then analyzed with the immunoSEQ online tools. Frequencies of productive and nonproductive TRB rearrangements were evaluated among both unique and total sequences. Prism software was used to run t tests, Mann-Whitney tests or two-way ANOVA for comparisons between groups.

The chain employs TRBV15 and TRBJ1-6; TRBD1 is perhaps the D gene, given 6 matching bases. The clonotype comes from a human donor in good health. Sequenced input: Tregs sorted from blood. This receptor has the CDR3 CATSREDRSPLHF. Here is the DNA: TGTGCCACCAGCAGAGAGGACAGATCACCCCTCCACTTT. The full variable domain, completed from the reference TRBV15 and TRBJ1-6 proteins outside the CDR3, reads DAMVIQNPRYQVTQFGKPVTLSCSQTLNHNVMYWYQQKSSQAPKLLFHYYDKDFNNEADTPDNFQSRRPNTSFCFLDIRSPGLGDTAMYLCATSREDRSPLHFGNGTRLTVT.